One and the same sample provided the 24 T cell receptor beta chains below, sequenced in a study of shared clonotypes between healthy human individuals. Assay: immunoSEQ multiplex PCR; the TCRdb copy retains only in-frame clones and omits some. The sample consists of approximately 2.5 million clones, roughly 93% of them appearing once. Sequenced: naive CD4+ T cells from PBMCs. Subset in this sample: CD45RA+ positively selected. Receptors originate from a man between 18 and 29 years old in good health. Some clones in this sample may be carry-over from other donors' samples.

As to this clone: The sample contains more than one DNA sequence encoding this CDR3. CDR3 sequence (DNA): TGTGCCAGCAGCTCCACAGGCGGTGAGACCCAGTACTTC. Protein product: CASSSTGGETQYF. This chain uses TRBV5-4 with TRBJ2-5, with D tentatively TRBD1 (5 bases). Germline V CDR1 and CDR2: SGHNT, YYREEE (reference sequence). V was clipped by 3 bases and J by 5 bases, with 11 bases between them. This CDR3 is 13 amino acids long.

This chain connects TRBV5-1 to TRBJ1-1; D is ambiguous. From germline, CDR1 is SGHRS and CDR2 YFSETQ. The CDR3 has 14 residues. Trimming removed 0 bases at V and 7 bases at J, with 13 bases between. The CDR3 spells CASSLVWGVGEAFF. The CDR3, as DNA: TGCGCCAGCAGCTTGGTTTGGGGTGTTGGTGAAGCTTTCTTT.

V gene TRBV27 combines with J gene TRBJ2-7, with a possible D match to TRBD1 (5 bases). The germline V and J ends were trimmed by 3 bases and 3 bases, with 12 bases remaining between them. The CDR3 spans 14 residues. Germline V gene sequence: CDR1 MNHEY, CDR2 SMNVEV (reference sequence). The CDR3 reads CASSFLRRGYEQYF. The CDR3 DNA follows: TGTGCCAGCAGTTTTTTACGAAGGGGCTACGAGCAGTACTTC.

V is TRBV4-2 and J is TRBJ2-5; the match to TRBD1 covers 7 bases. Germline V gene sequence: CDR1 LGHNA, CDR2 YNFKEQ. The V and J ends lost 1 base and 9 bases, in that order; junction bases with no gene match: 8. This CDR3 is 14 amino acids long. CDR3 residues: CASSQGPGQTAQYF. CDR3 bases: TGTGCCAGCAGCCAAGGCCCGGGACAGACAGCCCAGTACTTC.

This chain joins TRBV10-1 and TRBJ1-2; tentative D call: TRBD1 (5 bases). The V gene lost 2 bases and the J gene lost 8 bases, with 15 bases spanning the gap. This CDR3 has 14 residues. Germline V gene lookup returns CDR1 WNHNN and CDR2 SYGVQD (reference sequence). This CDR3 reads CASSEGSGQEGYTF. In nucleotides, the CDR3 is TGCGCCAGCAGTGAGGGGTCAGGGCAGGAGGGCTACACCTTC.

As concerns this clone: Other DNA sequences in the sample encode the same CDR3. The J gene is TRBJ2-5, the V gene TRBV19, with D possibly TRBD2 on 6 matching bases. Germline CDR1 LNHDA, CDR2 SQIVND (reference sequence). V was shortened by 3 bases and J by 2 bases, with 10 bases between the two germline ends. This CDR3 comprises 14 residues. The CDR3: CASSIGGGQETQYF. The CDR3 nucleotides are TGTGCCAGTAGTATTGGTGGGGGGCAAGAGACCCAGTACTTC.

The CDR3 is CASSLMGGTDYGYTF. As DNA, the CDR3 is TGCGCCAGCAGCTTGATGGGCGGGACAGACTATGGCTACACCTTC. The chain joins TRBV5-1 to TRBJ1-2; 7 bases fit TRBD1. The CDR3 has 15 amino acids. The junction had 6 bases not matched to a gene; V was cut back by 1 base and J by 3 bases. Germline values: CDR1 SGHRS, CDR2 YFSETQ.

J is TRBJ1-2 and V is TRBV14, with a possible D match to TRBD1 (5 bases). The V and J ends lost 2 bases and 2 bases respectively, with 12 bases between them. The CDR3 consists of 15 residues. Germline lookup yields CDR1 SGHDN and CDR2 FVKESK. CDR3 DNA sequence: TGTGCCAGCAGCCAATTTCAGGGAGTCAACTATGGCTACACCTTC. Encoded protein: CASSQFQGVNYGYTF.

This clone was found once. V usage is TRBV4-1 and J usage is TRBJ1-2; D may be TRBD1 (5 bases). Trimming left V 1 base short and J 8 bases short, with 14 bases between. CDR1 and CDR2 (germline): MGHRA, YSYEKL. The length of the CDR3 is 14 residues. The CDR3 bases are TGCGCCAGCAGCCAAGCAGGGTTTTCGGGAGGCTACACCTTC. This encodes CASSQAGFSGGYTF.

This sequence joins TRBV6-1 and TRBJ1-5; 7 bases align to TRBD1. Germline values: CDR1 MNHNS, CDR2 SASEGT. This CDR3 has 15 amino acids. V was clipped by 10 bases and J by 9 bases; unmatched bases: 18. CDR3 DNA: TGTGCCATTCTAAGGGACAGTCGGGGAGGCGTGCCCCAGCATTTT. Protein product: CAILRDSRGGVPQHF.

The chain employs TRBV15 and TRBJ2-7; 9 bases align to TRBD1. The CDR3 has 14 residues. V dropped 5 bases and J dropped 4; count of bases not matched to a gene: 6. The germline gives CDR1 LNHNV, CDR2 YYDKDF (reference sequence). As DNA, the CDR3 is TGTGCCACCAGCCCACAGGGGGCTGGGTACGAGCAGTACTTC. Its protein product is CATSPQGAGYEQYF.

CDR3 in amino acids: CAIRQDFLMNTEAFF. In nucleotides, the CDR3 is TGTGCCATCCGACAGGACTTCCTGATGAACACTGAAGCTTTCTTT. This sequence joins TRBV28 and TRBJ1-1, with D possibly TRBD1 on 6 matching bases. CDR3 length: 15 amino acids. The V and J ends lost 10 bases and 0 bases respectively, with 18 bases between them. The V gene's germline CDR1 is MDHEN and CDR2 SYDVKM.

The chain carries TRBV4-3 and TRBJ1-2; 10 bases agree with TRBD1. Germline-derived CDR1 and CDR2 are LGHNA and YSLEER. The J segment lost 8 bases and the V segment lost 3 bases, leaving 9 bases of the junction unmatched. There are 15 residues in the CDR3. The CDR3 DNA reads TGCGCCAGCAGCCAGGTGGGACAGGGGCGTGGGGGCTACACCTTC. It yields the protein CASSQVGQGRGGYTF.

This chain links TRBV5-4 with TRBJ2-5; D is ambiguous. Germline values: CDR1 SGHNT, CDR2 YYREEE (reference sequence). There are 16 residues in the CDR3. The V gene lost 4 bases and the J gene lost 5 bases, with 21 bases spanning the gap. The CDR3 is CASSLKGPRVEETQYF. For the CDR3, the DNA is TGTGCCAGCAGCCTGAAGGGCCCCCGGGTGGAGGAGACCCAGTACTTC.

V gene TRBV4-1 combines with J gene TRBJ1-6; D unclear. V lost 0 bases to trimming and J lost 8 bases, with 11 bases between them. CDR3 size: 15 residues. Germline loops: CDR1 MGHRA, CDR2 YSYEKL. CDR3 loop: CASSQDSWFHSPLHF. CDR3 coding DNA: TGCGCCAGCAGCCAAGATAGCTGGTTCCATTCACCCCTCCACTTT.

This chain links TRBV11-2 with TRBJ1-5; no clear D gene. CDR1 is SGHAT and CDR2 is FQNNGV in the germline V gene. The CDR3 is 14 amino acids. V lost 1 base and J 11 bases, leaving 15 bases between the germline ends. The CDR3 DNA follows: TGTGCCAGCAGCTTAGGGACCTCCGGGCAGTCCCAGCATTTT. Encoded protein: CASSLGTSGQSQHF.

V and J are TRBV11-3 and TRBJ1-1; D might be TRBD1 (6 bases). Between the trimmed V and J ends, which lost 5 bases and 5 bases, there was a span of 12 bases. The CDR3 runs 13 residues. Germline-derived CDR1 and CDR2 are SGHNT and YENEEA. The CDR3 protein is CASSQQGGTEAFF. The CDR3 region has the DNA TGTGCCAGCAGCCAACAGGGAGGGACTGAAGCTTTCTTT. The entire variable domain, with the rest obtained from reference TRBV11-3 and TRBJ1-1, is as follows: EAGVVQSPRYKIIEKKQPVAFWCNPISGHNTLYWYLQNLGQGPELLIRYENEEAVDDSQLPKDRFSAERLKGVDSTLKIQPAELGDSAVYLCASSQQGGTEAFFGQGTRLTVV.

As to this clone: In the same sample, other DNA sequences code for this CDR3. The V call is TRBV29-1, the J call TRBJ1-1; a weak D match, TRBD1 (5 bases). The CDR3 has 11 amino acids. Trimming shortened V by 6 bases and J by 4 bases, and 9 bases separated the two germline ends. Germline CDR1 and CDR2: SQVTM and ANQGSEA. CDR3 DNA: TGCAGCGTGGCAAGGGGCACTGAAGCTTTCTTT. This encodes CSVARGTEAFF.

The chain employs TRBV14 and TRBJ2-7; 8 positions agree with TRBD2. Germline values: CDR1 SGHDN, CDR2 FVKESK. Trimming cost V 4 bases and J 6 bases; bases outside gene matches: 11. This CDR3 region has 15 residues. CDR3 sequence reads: CASSPTIIGGGEQYF. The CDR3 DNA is TGTGCCAGCAGCCCAACTATCATCGGGGGGGGCGAGCAGTACTTC.

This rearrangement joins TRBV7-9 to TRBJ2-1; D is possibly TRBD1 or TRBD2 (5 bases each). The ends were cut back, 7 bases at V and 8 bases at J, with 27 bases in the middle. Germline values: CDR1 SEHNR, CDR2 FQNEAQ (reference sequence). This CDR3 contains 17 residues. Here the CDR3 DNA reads TGTGCCAGCATAAAGACTCGGGTCGGGGCCAGAAAGGATGAGCAGTTCTTC. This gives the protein CASIKTRVGARKDEQFF.

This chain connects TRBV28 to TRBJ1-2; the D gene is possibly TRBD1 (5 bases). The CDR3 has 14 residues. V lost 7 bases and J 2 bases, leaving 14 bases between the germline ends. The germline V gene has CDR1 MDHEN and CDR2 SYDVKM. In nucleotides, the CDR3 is TGTGCCAGCACCCTCGGGGCAGCCAACTATGGCTACACCTTC. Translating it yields CASTLGAANYGYTF.

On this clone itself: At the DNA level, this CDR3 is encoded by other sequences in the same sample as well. CDR3 DNA sequence: TGCGCCAGCAGCTTGACGTCAGGCTCCTACAATGAGCAGTTCTTC. Amino acids: CASSLTSGSYNEQFF. The rearrangement uses TRBV5-1 and TRBJ2-1; D is undetermined. The CDR3 has 15 amino acids. Germline CDR1 and CDR2: SGHRS and YFSETQ. V was cut by 1 base and J by 0 bases, with 8 bases left in between.

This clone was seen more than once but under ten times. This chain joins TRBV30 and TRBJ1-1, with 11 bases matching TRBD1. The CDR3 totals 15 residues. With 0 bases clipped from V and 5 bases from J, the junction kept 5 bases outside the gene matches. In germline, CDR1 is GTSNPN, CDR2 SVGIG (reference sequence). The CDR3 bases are TGTGCCTGGAGTGTAGGCGGGACAGGGGGAACTGAAGCTTTCTTT. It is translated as CAWSVGGTGGTEAFF.

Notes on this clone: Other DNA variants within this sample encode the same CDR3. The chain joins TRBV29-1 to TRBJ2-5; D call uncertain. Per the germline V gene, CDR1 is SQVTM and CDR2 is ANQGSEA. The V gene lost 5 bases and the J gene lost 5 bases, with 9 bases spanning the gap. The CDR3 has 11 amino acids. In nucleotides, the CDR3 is TGCAGCGTTAGTCCCGAGGAGACCCAGTACTTC. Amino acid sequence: CSVSPEETQYF. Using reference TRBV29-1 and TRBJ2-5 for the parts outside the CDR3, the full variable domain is SAVISQKPSRDICQRGTSLTIQCQVDSQVTMMFWYRQQPGQSLTLIATANQGSEATYESGFVIDKFPISRPNLTFSTLTVSNMSPEDSSIYLCSVSPEETQYFGPGTRLLVL.